This T cell receptor (beta chain) was identified during a study of blood T cells in healthy people across ages. General study points: Higher diversity, along with more naive CD4+ cells, distinguished long-lived donors from aged donors.

The authors ran a second PCR of about 6 to 11 cycles using a sample-barcoded 5' primer and a J-beta primer mix. Every cDNA molecule carried a tag from a template-switch adaptor bearing 12 random nucleotides. TCRdb itself ran the 5' RACE reads through MiXCR, one entry per CDR3 protein. Here the sample spans about 930,000 distinct CDR3 sequences, almost 30% being singletons. V lost 2 bases to trimming and J lost 3 bases; unmatched junction nucleotides: 8. This CDR3 region has 17 residues. To note about this clonotype: Its target is not known.

In addition, the sample was reused for a study of T cells of mothers and their children. In that study: Samples were provided by three healthy Caucasian mothers and their six children.

Sequencing used blood. The chain is built from TRBV12-3 or TRBV12-4 and TRBJ2-1; 9 nucleotides match TRBD2. This receptor was obtained from a woman in her 40s in good health. The CDR3 sequence: CASSLSIGRGGYNEQFF. The CDR3 DNA follows: TGTGCCAGCAGTTTATCTATAGGGCGGGGGGGCTACAATGAGCAGTTCTTC.